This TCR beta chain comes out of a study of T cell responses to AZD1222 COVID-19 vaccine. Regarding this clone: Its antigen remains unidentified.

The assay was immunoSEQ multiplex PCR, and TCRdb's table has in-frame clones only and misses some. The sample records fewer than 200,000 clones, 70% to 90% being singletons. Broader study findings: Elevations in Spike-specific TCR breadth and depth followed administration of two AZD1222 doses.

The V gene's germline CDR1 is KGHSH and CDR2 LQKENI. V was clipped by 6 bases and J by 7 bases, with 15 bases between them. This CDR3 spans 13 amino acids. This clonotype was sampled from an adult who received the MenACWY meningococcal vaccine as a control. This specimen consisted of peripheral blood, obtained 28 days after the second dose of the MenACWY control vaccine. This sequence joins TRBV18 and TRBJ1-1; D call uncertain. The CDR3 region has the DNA TGTGCCAGCTCCCCTGTGGAAACGGTTGAAGCTTTCTTT. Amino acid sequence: CASSPVETVEAFF.